This T cell receptor beta chain is from a study of PD-L1 blockade in urothelial cancer. Background on the study: Patients had been given 0 to 3 earlier chemotherapy regimens. The median T cell count in blood samples was 140,000 to 150,000. General study results and limits: Clones that were tumor-associated expanded more in the blood of durable-benefit patients at 3 weeks. Better survival was predicted by below-median pretreatment blood TCR clonality.

Here immunoSEQ multiplex PCR was the method, and the copy in TCRdb shows in-frame clones only, minus some. The sample carries 90,000 or so clones, around 90% recorded once. The germline CDR1 and CDR2 sequences are SGHNT and YYREEE (reference sequence). The CDR3 sequence is 15 residues long. V lost 5 bases, J lost 4 bases, and 16 bases lay in between. The time point is: pretreatment peripheral blood. As to this clone: Its antigen is not identified.

The material was PBMCs, obtained around atezolizumab (anti-PD-L1) treatment. This chain uses TRBV5-4 with TRBJ1-3, with D perhaps matching TRBD1 (5 bases). The sequence was collected from a man aged 60 to 75 with urothelial cancer. In DNA form, the CDR3 reads TGTGCCAGCAGTAAATCCGGGGGAGAAGGAAACACCATATATTTT. It yields the protein CASSKSGGEGNTIYF.